The 30 T cell receptor beta chains below all came from one sample that was sequenced in a study of T cell responses to AZD1222 COVID-19 vaccine (dated by TCRdb to the early 2020s). This specimen's time point label, per the study, means: about 28 days (+/-7) after the second vaccine dose. Receptors were amplified or captured by the immunoSEQ multiplex PCR assay. Not all clones reach the TCRdb copy of this immuneACCESS table, which keeps in-frame sequences only. Checked studies attribute under half of the gap to unresolved V genes and leave the rest unexplained. The sample table records fewer than 20,000 clones; around 92% of these occur just once. The biggest ten clones account for 7.5% to 9% of the sample. Sequenced here: peripheral blood, sampled 28 days after the second AZD1222 dose. The receptor source for this set is an adult who received the AZD1222 COVID-19 vaccine.

The V and J genes are TRBV19 and TRBJ2-1; no clear D gene. The CDR3 has 14 amino acids. Deletions cut 3 bases from V and 0 bases from J, with 6 bases between. The germline gives CDR1 LNHDA, CDR2 SQIVND (reference sequence). CDR3 sequence (DNA): TGTGCCAGTAGTATTCAGAGCTCCTACAATGAGCAGTTCTTC. Translating it yields CASSIQSSYNEQFF.

This clone was seen a handful of times. The V and J genes are TRBV6-1 and TRBJ1-1, with 9 bases lining up with TRBD1. J lost 3 bases, V lost 2 bases, and 7 bases had no gene match. Looked up from germline, CDR1 is MNHNS and CDR2 is SASEGT. The CDR3 extends over 16 amino acids. This chain's CDR3 is CASSELLGQGDTEAFF. The DNA for the CDR3 is TGTGCCAGCAGTGAACTTCTGGGACAGGGAGACACTGAAGCTTTCTTT.

The chain is built from TRBV11-2 and TRBJ2-2; D unresolved. The V end lost 1 base, the J end lost 1 base, and 7 bases lay between the germline ends. There are 15 residues in the CDR3. Germline V gene lookup returns CDR1 SGHAT and CDR2 FQNNGV. The CDR3 region is CASSLVRQNTGELFF. The CDR3 DNA reads as TGTGCCAGCAGCTTAGTCAGGCAGAACACCGGGGAGCTGTTTTTT.

The V and J genes are TRBV7-9 and TRBJ2-2, with 7 bases fitting TRBD2. There are 15 residues in the CDR3. V lost 1 base to trimming and J lost 5 bases; unmatched junction nucleotides: 4. Germline V gene sequence: CDR1 SEHNR, CDR2 FQNEAQ (reference sequence). The chain's CDR3 is CASSLGVSGTGELFF. The CDR3 DNA sequence: TGTGCCAGCAGCTTAGGGGTTAGCGGGACCGGGGAGCTGTTTTTT.

In its sample, this clone ranks as medium-sized. The chain employs TRBV9 and TRBJ2-5, with a weak D call TRBD1 (6 bases). Per germline, CDR1 SGDLS and CDR2 YYNGEE. This CDR3 contains 14 residues. V was pared by 0 bases and J by 5 bases, with 11 bases between. The CDR3 loop is CASSVEQGWETQYF. The CDR3 DNA is TGTGCCAGCAGCGTAGAACAGGGCTGGGAGACCCAGTACTTC.

The rearrangement joins TRBV29-1 to TRBJ2-1; 10 nucleotides agree with TRBD1. This CDR3 comprises 12 residues. The germline gives CDR1 SQVTM, CDR2 ANQGSEA. V dropped 7 bases and J dropped 9; count of bases not matched to a gene: 6. The CDR3 nucleotides read TGCAGCGCCCTCGGACAGGGGGTTGAGCAGTTCTTC. This codes for CSALGQGVEQFF.

This sequence joins TRBV3-1 (or the pseudogene TRBV3-2) and TRBJ1-2; D unresolved. Deletions cut 0 bases from V and 0 bases from J, with 11 bases between. This CDR3 has 16 residues. Per the germline V gene, CDR1 is LGHDT and CDR2 is YNNKEL (reference sequence). The CDR3 region has the DNA TGTGCCAGCAGCCAAGATCTCGGAGGTTCTAACTATGGCTACACCTTC. It yields the protein CASSQDLGGSNYGYTF.

The chain joins TRBV7-2 to TRBJ2-1; TRBD2 matches 9 bases. Germline CDR1 and CDR2: SGHTA and FQGNSA. The CDR3 runs to 14 residues. V lost 3 bases to trimming and J lost 7 bases; unmatched junction nucleotides: 4. The CDR3 here is CASSFSGRWNEQFF. The CDR3 coding sequence is TGTGCCAGCAGCTTTAGCGGGAGATGGAATGAGCAGTTCTTC.

CDR3 sequence (DNA): TGCGCCAGCAGCATAACCGGGACGGGGAACACTGAAGCTTTCTTT. Its protein is CASSITGTGNTEAFF. J is TRBJ1-1 and V is TRBV5-1; TRBD1 is a possible D gene (5 bases). Trimming pared 4 bases from V and 1 base from J, leaving 14 bases between. The CDR3 length is 15 residues. CDR1 and CDR2 from the germline V gene are SGHRS and YFSETQ. Variable domain in full (rest from reference TRBV5-1 and TRBJ1-1): KAGVTQTPRYLIKTRGQQVTLSCSPISGHRSVSWYQQTPGQGLQFLFEYFSETQRNKGNFPGRFSGRQFSNSRSEMNVSTLELGDSALYLCASSITGTGNTEAFFGQGTRLTVV.

V is TRBV2 and J is TRBJ1-1; TRBD1 is a possible D gene (5 bases). V was pared by 0 bases and J by 0 bases, with 11 bases between. Germline CDR1 reads SNHLY; CDR2 reads FYNNEI. The CDR3 length is 16 residues. The chain's CDR3 is CASSEAHSGMNTEAFF. In DNA, the CDR3 is TGTGCCAGCAGTGAAGCGCATTCAGGGATGAACACTGAAGCTTTCTTT.

This sequence joins TRBV5-5 and TRBJ2-2; D remains ambiguous. Trimming shortened V by 4 bases and J by 1 base, and 8 bases separated the two germline ends. CDR3 length: 14 amino acids. Per germline, CDR1 SGHKS and CDR2 YYEKEE (reference sequence). In nucleotides, the CDR3 is TGTGCCAGCAGCGTCCTGGTGAACACCGGGGAGCTGTTTTTT. This sequence encodes CASSVLVNTGELFF.

This chain connects TRBV2 to TRBJ1-3; no definite D call. Germline V gene sequence: CDR1 SNHLY, CDR2 FYNNEI. This CDR3 has 14 residues. Between the trimmed V and J ends, which lost 7 bases and 0 bases, there was a span of 10 bases. The CDR3 reads CASNRRDSGNTIYF. CDR3 bases: TGTGCCAGCAACCGCCGGGACTCTGGAAACACCATATATTTT.

The chain is built from TRBV15 and TRBJ2-7, with unresolved D. This CDR3 spans 13 amino acids. CDR1 LNHNV and CDR2 YYDKDF come from the germline V gene (reference sequence). Trimming pared 4 bases from V and 9 bases from J, leaving 16 bases between. This chain's CDR3 is CATSTRSQRGQYF. DNA of the CDR3: TGTGCCACCAGCACCCGCTCTCAACGAGGGCAGTACTTC.

J is TRBJ1-2 and V is TRBV28; D not certain. The CDR3 is 12 amino acids. Per germline, CDR1 MDHEN and CDR2 SYDVKM. The V end lost 8 bases, the J end lost 7 bases, and 14 bases lay between the germline ends. Here the CDR3 reads CASYSYRGGYTF. The CDR3 region has the DNA TGTGCCAGCTACTCCTATCGGGGTGGCTACACCTTC.

This chain uses TRBV11-3 with TRBJ2-1; D is possibly TRBD1 or TRBD2 (5 bases each). The CDR3 spans 17 residues. Trimming took off 0 bases at V and 9 bases at J, with 21 bases between the two ends. Germline V gives CDR1 SGHNT, CDR2 YENEEA. This CDR3 reads CASSLDRDGIRKGEQFF. CDR3 DNA: TGTGCCAGCAGCTTAGACCGGGACGGGATCCGGAAGGGTGAGCAGTTCTTC.

The chain is built from TRBV15 and TRBJ1-4, with D unclear. The CDR3 consists of 14 residues. V was cut by 2 bases and J by 8 bases, with 12 bases left in between. Germline V gene lookup returns CDR1 LNHNV and CDR2 YYDKDF (reference sequence). CDR3: CATSRSLLGEKLFF. The CDR3 region has the DNA TGTGCCACCAGCAGATCCTTACTTGGGGAAAAACTGTTTTTT.

The count of this clone is one. The DNA for the CDR3 is TGCAGCGTTGATGCGTACAATGAGCAGTTCTTC. This translates into CSVDAYNEQFF. V and J are TRBV29-1 and TRBJ2-1; no clear D gene. The CDR3 runs to 11 residues. Trimming removed 3 bases from V and 4 bases from J, with 4 bases in between. Germline V gene sequence: CDR1 SQVTM, CDR2 ANQGSEA.

The genes are TRBV13 and TRBJ2-6; 8 nucleotides agree with TRBD1. The CDR3 consists of 22 residues. CDR1 and CDR2 (germline): PRHDT, FYEKMQ (reference sequence). V shed 5 bases and J 0 bases; nucleotides not matched to a gene: 21. The CDR3 nucleotides read TGTGCCAGCAGCGCCGCTAGTTGGGACCCGGGACAGGTCTTCTCTGGGGCCAACGTCCTGACTTTC. Translating gives CASSAASWDPGQVFSGANVLTF.

This chain connects TRBV19 to TRBJ1-6; D gene uncertain. The CDR3 covers 17 residues. CDR1 is LNHDA and CDR2 is SQIVND in the germline V gene (reference sequence). V shed 3 bases and J shed 10 bases, with 22 bases lying between them. This CDR3 is CASSMLGSILEGSPLHF. CDR3 DNA: TGTGCCAGTAGTATGCTTGGATCGATTCTAGAGGGATCACCCCTCCACTTT.

The rearrangement links TRBV5-1 to TRBJ2-1, with 8 positions matching TRBD1. The length of the CDR3 is 16 residues. CDR1 and CDR2 from the germline V gene are SGHRS and YFSETQ. J was trimmed by 8 bases and V by 5 bases; bases with no gene match: 15. Here the CDR3 DNA reads TGCGCCAGCAGTCCCACCACAGGGGGAGGCGGGGATGAGCAGTTCTTC. It is translated as CASSPTTGGGGDEQFF.

The chain recombines TRBV7-7 with TRBJ2-2; the match to TRBD1 covers 9 bases. The V segment lost 5 bases and the J segment 2 bases; nucleotides outside the gene matches: 6. This CDR3 is built from 16 residues. Per the germline V gene, CDR1 is SSHAT and CDR2 is FNYEAQ (reference sequence). CDR3 region: CASSPWDRANTGELFF. CDR3 nucleotide sequence: TGTGCCAGCAGCCCTTGGGACAGGGCCAACACCGGGGAGCTGTTTTTT.

V is TRBV19 and J is TRBJ1-1; D gene unclear. CDR3 size: 13 residues. V dropped 3 bases and J dropped 1 base, with 6 bases sitting between them. Germline V CDR1 and CDR2: LNHDA, SQIVND (reference sequence). The CDR3 spells CASSIQQNTEAFF. Here the CDR3 DNA reads TGTGCCAGTAGTATTCAGCAGAACACTGAAGCTTTCTTT. Combining the CDR3 with reference TRBV19 and TRBJ1-1 gives the whole variable domain DGGITQSPKYLFRKEGQNVTLSCEQNLNHDAMYWYRQDPGQGLRLIYYSQIVNDFQKGDIAEGYSVSREKKESFPLTVTSAQKNPTAFYLCASSIQQNTEAFFGQGTRLTVV.

The V gene is TRBV18, the J gene TRBJ2-1; the match to TRBD2 covers 8 bases. This CDR3 is 13 amino acids long. The V gene's germline CDR1 is KGHSH and CDR2 LQKENI. The V segment lost 4 bases and the J segment 6 bases; nucleotides outside the gene matches: 2. The CDR3 sequence is CASSLGLANEQFF. The DNA of the CDR3 is TGTGCCAGCTCACTCGGACTAGCCAATGAGCAGTTCTTC.

J is TRBJ1-1 and V is TRBV5-1; unclear D gene. V lost 2 bases to trimming and J lost 1 base, with 9 bases between them. CDR3 length equals 14 residues. Germline loops: CDR1 SGHRS, CDR2 YFSETQ. The CDR3 DNA reads TGCGCCAGCAGCTTAAGTAACGGGAACACTGAAGCTTTCTTT. As protein: CASSLSNGNTEAFF.

The V call is TRBV6-5, the J call TRBJ1-1; D is perhaps TRBD1 (6 bases). V was shortened by 5 bases and J by 2 bases, with 9 bases between the two germline ends. The CDR3 runs 13 residues. The germline gives CDR1 MNHEY, CDR2 SVGAGI. The CDR3 spells CASSRTVNTEAFF. In nucleotides, the CDR3 is TGTGCCAGCAGTAGGACAGTTAACACTGAAGCTTTCTTT.

V gene TRBV3-1 (or the pseudogene TRBV3-2) combines with J gene TRBJ1-1, with 8 bases identical to TRBD1. The CDR3 is 15 amino acids. After removal of 0 bases from V and 6 bases from J, the junction contained 6 bases not matched to a gene. Germline assignment: CDR1 LGHDT and CDR2 YNNKEL (reference sequence). This chain's CDR3 is CASSQDGQGRPEAFF. The CDR3, as DNA: TGTGCCAGCAGCCAAGACGGACAGGGACGTCCTGAAGCTTTCTTT.

The chain uses TRBV4-1 and TRBJ2-5; D gene ambiguous. Trimming took off 4 bases at V and 3 bases at J, with 15 bases between the two ends. This CDR3 has 15 residues. Germline loops: CDR1 MGHRA, CDR2 YSYEKL. The CDR3 DNA sequence: TGCGCCAGCAGCCCGAGGTTGGTAGGAGAAGAGACCCAGTACTTC. It codes for CASSPRLVGEETQYF.

This clone has only one observation. The CDR3 loop is CASSFIPGGSPLHF. Written as DNA, the CDR3 is TGTGCCAGCAGTTTCATACCCGGGGGTTCACCCCTCCACTTT. The chain links TRBV28 to TRBJ1-6; D is possibly TRBD1 (5 bases). Germline CDR1 MDHEN, CDR2 SYDVKM. Trimming took off 3 bases at V and 9 bases at J, with 12 bases between the two ends. The CDR3 is 14 amino acids.

This clone was detected only once. V usage is TRBV27 and J usage is TRBJ2-3; D is possibly TRBD2 (6 bases). CDR1 MNHEY and CDR2 SMNVEV come from the germline V gene (reference sequence). This CDR3 comprises 15 residues. V was trimmed by 5 bases and J by 2 bases, leaving 14 bases between them. The CDR3 spells CASSEGRKNTDTQYF. The DNA for the CDR3 is TGTGCCAGCAGTGAGGGGAGGAAGAACACAGATACGCAGTATTTT.

The chain couples TRBV9 to TRBJ1-1; D gene uncertain. V was clipped by 2 bases and J by 3 bases, with 8 bases between them. In germline, CDR1 is SGDLS, CDR2 YYNGEE. The CDR3 extends over 13 amino acids. The CDR3 spells CASSVRRDTEAFF. In DNA, the CDR3 is TGTGCCAGCAGCGTCCGGAGGGACACTGAAGCTTTCTTT. Using reference TRBV9 and TRBJ1-1 for the parts outside the CDR3, the full variable domain is DSGVTQTPKHLITATGQRVTLRCSPRSGDLSVYWYQQSLDQGLQFLIQYYNGEERAKGNILERFSAQQFPDLHSELNLSSLELGDSALYFCASSVRRDTEAFFGQGTRLTVV.